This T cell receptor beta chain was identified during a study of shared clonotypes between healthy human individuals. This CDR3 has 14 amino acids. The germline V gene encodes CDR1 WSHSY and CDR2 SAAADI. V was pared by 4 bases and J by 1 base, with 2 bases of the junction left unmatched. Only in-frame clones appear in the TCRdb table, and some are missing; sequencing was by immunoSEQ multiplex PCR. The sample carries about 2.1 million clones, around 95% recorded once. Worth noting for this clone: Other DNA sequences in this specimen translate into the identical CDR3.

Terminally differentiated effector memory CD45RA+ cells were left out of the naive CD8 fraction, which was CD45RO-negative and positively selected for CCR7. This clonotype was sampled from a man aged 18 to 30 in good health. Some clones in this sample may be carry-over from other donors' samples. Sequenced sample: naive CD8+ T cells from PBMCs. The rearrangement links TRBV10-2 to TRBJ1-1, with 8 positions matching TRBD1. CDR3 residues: CASSAGQGNTEAFF. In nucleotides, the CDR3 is TGCGCCAGCAGTGCTGGACAGGGGAACACTGAAGCTTTCTTT.